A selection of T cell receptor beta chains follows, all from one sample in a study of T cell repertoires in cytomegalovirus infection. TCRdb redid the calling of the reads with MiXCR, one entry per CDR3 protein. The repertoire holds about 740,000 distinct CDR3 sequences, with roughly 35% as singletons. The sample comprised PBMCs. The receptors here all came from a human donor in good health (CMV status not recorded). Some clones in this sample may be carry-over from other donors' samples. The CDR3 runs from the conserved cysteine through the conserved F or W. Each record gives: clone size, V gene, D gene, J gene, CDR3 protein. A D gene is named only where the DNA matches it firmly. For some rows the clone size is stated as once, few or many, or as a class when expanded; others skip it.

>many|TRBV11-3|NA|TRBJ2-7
CASSASLPGSGGYEQYF
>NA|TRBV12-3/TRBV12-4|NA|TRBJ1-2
CASSLITANYGYTF
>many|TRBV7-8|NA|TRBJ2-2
CASRRLPGTPTGELFF
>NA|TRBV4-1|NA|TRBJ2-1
CASSQAQGGGTEQFF
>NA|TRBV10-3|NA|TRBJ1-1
CAISEGGRITEAFF
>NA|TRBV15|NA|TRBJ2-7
CATSRGSPGVDEQYF
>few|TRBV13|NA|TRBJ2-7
CASSPRGPEQYF
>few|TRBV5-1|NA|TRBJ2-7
CASSLRAGGDYEQYF
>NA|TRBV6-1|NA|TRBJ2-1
CASIRTARTYNEQFF
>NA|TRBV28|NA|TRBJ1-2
CASSAVDTPYGYTF
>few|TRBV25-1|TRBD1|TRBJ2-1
CASSEVGQGRNEQFF
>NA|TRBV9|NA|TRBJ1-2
CASSVGHRVLQTF
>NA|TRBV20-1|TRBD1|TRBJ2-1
CSARDDRGREQFF
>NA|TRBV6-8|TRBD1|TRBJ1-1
CASSQTGGRLTEAFF
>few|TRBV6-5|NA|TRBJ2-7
CASTQGNEQYF
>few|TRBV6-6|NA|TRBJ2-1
CASRASPTYNEQFF
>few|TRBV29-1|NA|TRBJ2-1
CSVERGNSGNEQFF
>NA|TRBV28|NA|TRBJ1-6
CASSSSGTDYNSPLHF
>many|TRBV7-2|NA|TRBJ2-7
CASSSRRVTYEQYF
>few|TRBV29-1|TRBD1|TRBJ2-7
CSVEGGTDGEQYF
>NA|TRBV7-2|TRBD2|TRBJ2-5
CASSLSLAGGKQETQYF
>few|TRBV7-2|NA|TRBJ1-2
CASSPYGYGYTF
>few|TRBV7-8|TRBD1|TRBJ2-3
CASSLGQGLTKSTDTQYF
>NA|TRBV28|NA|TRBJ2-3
CASSFPPVDTQYF
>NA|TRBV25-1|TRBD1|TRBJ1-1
CASSSPQGALTEAFF
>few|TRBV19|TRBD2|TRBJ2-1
CASSISGRMGNEQFF
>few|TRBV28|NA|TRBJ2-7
CASSFSITREQYF
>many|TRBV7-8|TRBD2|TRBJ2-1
CASSLARGAGESYNEQFF
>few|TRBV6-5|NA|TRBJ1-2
CASSYSGGWGYGYTF
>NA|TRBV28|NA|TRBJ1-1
CASSANENTEAFF
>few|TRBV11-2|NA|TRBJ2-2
CASSPAGTLNTGELFF
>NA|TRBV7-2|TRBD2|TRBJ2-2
CASSSGTSGITGELFF
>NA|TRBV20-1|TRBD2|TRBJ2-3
CSARVGTSRGIGTQYF
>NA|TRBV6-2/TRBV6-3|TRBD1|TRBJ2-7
CASFGTGTGVSGSSYEQYF
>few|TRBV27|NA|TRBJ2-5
CASSLLHGETQYF
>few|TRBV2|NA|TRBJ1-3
CASSEGGTGNTIYF
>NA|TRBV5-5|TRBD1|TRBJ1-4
CASSKPGQGAEKLFF
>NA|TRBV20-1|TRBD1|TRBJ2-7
CSAEGQGGEQYF
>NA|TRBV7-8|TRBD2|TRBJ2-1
CASSFRTSGGMSSYNEQFF
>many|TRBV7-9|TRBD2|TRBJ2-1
CASSLGTSVYNEQFF
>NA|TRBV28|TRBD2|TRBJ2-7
CASSPFGAGGPGEQYF
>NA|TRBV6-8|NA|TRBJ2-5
CASSYSWGAGETQYF